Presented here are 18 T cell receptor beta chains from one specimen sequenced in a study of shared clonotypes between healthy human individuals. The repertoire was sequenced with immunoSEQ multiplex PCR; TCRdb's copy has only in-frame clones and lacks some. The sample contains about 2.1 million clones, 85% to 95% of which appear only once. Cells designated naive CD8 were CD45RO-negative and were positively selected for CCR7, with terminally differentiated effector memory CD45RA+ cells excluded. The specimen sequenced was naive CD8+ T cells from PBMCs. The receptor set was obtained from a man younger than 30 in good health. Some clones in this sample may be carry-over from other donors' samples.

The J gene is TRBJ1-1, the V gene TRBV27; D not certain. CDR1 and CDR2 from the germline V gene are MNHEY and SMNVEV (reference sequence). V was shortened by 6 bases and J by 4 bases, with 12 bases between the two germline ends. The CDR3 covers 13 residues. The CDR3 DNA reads TGTGCCAGCAGGAAACCGGGAGGCACTGAAGCTTTCTTT. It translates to CASRKPGGTEAFF.

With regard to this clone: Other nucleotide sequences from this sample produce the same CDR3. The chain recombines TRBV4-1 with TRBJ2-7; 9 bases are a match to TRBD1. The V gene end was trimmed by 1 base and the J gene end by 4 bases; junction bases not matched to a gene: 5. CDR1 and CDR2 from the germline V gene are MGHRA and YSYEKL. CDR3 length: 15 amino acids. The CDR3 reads CASSQGRDRVYEQYF. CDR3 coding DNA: TGCGCCAGCAGCCAAGGCCGGGACAGGGTTTACGAGCAGTACTTC.

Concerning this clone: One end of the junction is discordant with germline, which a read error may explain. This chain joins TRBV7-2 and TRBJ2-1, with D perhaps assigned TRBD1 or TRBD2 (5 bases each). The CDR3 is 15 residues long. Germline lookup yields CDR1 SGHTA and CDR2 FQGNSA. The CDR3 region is CASTPAWGLRDRRLF. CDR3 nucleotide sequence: TGTGCCAGCACTCCCGCCTGGGGTCTCCGGGACCGCCGGCTCTTC.

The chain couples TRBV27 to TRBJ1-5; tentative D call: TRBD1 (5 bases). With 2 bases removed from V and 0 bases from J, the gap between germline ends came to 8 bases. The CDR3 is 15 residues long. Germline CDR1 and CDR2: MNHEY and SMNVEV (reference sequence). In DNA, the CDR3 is TGTGCCAGCAGTTTAACCACAGGTAGCAATCAGCCCCAGCATTTT. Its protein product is CASSLTTGSNQPQHF.

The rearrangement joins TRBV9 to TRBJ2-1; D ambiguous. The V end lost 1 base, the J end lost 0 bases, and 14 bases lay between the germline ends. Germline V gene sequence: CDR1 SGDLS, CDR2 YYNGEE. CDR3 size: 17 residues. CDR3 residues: CASSVNPTTSSYNEQFF. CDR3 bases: TGTGCCAGCAGCGTAAATCCGACAACGAGCTCCTACAATGAGCAGTTCTTC.

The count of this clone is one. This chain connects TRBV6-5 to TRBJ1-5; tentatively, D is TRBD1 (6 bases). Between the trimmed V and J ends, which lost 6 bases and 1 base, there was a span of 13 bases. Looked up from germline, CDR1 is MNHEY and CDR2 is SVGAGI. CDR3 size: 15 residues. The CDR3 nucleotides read TGTGCCAGCAGAACGACAGGATGGAGCAATCAGCCCCAGCATTTT. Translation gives CASRTTGWSNQPQHF.

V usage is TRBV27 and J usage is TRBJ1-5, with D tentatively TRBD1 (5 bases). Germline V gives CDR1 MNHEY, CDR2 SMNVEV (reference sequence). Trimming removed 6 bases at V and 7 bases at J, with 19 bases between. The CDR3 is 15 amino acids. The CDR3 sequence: CASSPSAYWGQPQHF. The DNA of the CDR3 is TGTGCCAGCAGCCCTTCGGCTTACTGGGGCCAGCCCCAGCATTTT.

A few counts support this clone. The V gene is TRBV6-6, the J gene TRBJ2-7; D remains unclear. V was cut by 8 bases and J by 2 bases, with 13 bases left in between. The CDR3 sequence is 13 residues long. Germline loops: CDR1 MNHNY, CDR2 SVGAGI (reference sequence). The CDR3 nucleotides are TGTGCCAGCGGCTGGGGATCCCCCTACGAGCAGTACTTC. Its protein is CASGWGSPYEQYF.

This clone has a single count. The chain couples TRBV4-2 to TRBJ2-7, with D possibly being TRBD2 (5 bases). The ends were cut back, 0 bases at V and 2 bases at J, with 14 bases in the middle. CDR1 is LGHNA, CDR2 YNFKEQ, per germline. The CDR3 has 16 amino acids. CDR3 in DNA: TGTGCCAGCAGCCAAGATGAGGGAGTCGTCCCCTACGAGCAGTACTTC. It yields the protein CASSQDEGVVPYEQYF.

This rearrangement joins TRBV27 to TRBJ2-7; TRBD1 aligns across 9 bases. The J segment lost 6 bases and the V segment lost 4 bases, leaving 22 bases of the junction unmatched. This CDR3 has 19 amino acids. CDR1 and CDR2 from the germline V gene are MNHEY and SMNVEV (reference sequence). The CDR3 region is CASSSSGTGLHYIDREQYF. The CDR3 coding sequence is TGTGCCAGCAGTTCCTCCGGGACAGGGCTTCATTATATTGATCGCGAGCAGTACTTC.

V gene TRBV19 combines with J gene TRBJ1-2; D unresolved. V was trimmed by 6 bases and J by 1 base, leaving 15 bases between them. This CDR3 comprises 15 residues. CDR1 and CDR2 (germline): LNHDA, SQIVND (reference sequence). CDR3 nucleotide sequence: TGTGCCAGTAGCCCAAGGGAAGTCCTTAACTATGGCTACACCTTC. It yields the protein CASSPREVLNYGYTF.

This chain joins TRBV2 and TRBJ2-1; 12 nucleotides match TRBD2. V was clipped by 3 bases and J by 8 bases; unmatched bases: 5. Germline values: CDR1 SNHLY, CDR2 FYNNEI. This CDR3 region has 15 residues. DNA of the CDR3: TGTGCCAGCAGTGACCAGCTAGCGGGAGGGGATGAGCAGTTCTTC. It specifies CASSDQLAGGDEQFF.

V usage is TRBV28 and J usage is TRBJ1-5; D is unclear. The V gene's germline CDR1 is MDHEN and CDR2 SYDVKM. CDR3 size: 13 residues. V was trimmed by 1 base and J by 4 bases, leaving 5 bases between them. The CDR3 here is CASSLFGNQPQHF. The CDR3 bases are TGTGCCAGCAGTTTATTTGGGAATCAGCCCCAGCATTTT.

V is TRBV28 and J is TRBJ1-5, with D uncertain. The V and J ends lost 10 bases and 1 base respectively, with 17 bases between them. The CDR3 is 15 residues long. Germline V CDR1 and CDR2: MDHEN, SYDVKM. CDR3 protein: CATIYTKQSNQPQHF. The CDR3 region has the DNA TGTGCCACCATCTATACCAAACAGAGCAATCAGCCCCAGCATTTT.

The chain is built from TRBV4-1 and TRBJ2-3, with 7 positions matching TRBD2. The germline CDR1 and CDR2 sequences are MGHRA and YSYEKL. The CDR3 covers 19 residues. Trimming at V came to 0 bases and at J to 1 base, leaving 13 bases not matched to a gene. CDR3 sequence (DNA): TGCGCCAGCAGCCAAGATCCGACCCAGGCGGGAGTGGGCACAGATACGCAGTATTTT. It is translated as CASSQDPTQAGVGTDTQYF.

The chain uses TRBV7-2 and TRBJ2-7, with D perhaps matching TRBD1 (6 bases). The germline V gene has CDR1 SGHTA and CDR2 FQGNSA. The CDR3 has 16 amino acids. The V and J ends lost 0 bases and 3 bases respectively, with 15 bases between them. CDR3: CASSLAQQGALYEQYF. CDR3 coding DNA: TGTGCCAGCAGCTTAGCTCAACAGGGCGCCCTCTACGAGCAGTACTTC. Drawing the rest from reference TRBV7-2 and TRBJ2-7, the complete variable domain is GAGVSQSPSNKVTEKGKDVELRCDPISGHTALYWYRQSLGQGLEFLIYFQGNSAPDKSGLPSDRFSAERTGGSVSTLTIQRTQQEDSAVYLCASSLAQQGALYEQYFGPGTRLTVT.

The CDR3 region is CASRHRQGRPYEQYF. Written as DNA, the CDR3 is TGTGCCAGCAGACATCGACAGGGGAGGCCCTACGAGCAGTACTTC. This rearrangement joins TRBV21-1 to TRBJ2-7; TRBD1 reflects the table's D call only, with no check against the DNA. TRBV21-1 is annotated as a pseudogene. The CDR3 has 15 amino acids.

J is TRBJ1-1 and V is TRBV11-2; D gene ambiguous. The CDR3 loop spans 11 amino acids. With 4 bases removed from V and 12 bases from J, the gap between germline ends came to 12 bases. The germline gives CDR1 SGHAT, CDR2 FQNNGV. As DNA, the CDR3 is TGTGCCAGCAGCTCAATGCTTGGGACTTTCTTT. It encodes CASSSMLGTFF.